This T cell receptor (beta chain) is from a study of identical twins. Study-wide findings and caveats: With beta out-of-frame sequences, excess sharing by twins was weaker.

The CDR3 length is 13 residues. Trimming removed 5 bases at V and 3 bases at J, with 11 bases between. Template switching created a universal primer site, and the cDNA included unique molecular identifiers. TCRdb processed the 5' RACE reads anew with MiXCR; each CDR3 protein has one entry. The sample yields a few hundred thousand distinct CDR3 sequences, 9.6% seen once. This clonotype was found a few times. The antigen remains undetermined. This sample also belongs to another study, concerning yellow fever vaccine responses in identical twins.

The sequence was collected from a woman aged 18-29 years in good health. The chain employs TRBV12-3 or TRBV12-4 and TRBJ2-7; tentatively, D is TRBD1 (5 bases). What was sequenced was PBMCs. The CDR3 region is CASSHRINYEQYF. CDR3 nucleotide sequence: TGTGCCAGCAGTCACAGGATAAACTACGAGCAGTACTTC.